The rows below give T cell receptor beta chains drawn from one sample of a study of regulatory T cells in long-lasting Graves disease. MiXCR, run by TCRdb on the multiplex PCR reads, gives a single entry per CDR3 protein. The repertoire holds 560,000 or so distinct CDR3 sequences, with more than 15% as singletons. This sample also belongs to another study, concerning T cells in Graves' hyperthyroidism and ophthalmopathy.

Sequences were derived from peripheral blood mononuclear cells (PBMCs), sampled at new diagnosis, from a patient treated with antithyroid drugs. Receptor source: a man between 18 and 35 years old with Graves disease. CDR3s include the opening cysteine and the closing phenylalanine or tryptophan. Fields, in order: D gene, V gene, J gene, clone size, CDR3 protein, CDR3 DNA. The D gene is left open where the match is weak. Clone size is given for some rows only: seen once, a few or many times, or a class if the clone is expanded.

NA	TRBV27	TRBJ1-6	many	CASSPSRGRSYNSPLHF	TGTGCCAGCAGTCCCTCCCGGGGACGCTCCTATAATTCACCCCTCCACTTT
NA	TRBV12-3/TRBV12-4	TRBJ2-1	many	CASSLQEEGEQFF	TGTGCCAGCAGTTTACAGGAGGAGGGTGAGCAGTTCTTC
TRBD1	TRBV13	TRBJ1-4	NA	CASSATGAQVEKLFF	TGTGCCAGCAGCGCCACAGGGGCTCAGGTTGAAAAACTGTTTTTT
TRBD2	TRBV20-1	TRBJ2-3	few	CSASIATSGSRDTQYF	TGCAGTGCTAGTATCGCGACTAGCGGGAGTAGGGATACGCAGTATTTT
NA	TRBV2	TRBJ2-2	many	CASRRNRGTGELFF	TGTGCCAGCCGTCGTAATCGGGGCACCGGGGAGCTGTTTTTT
TRBD1	TRBV6-2/TRBV6-3	TRBJ2-3	many	CASSYQPGTGGTDTQYF	TGTGCCAGCAGTTACCAACCCGGGACAGGGGGCACAGATACGCAGTATTTT
NA	TRBV6-9	TRBJ2-7	few	CASSYSSGTDYSYEQYF	TGTGCCAGCAGTTACTCTTCCGGGACGGATTACTCCTACGAGCAGTACTTC
TRBD1	TRBV28	TRBJ1-1	NA	CASSLSGGREAFF	TGTGCCAGCAGTTTGTCAGGGGGCCGCGAGGCTTTCTTT
TRBD2	TRBV4-2	TRBJ2-1	NA	CASSQVYREVNEQFF	TGTGCCAGCAGCCAAGTATATCGGGAGGTGAATGAGCAGTTCTTC
TRBD2	TRBV10-2	TRBJ2-2	NA	CASSTSGSVTGELFF	TGCGCCAGCAGCACCAGCGGGAGTGTAACCGGGGAGCTGTTTTTT
TRBD2	TRBV4-1	TRBJ2-7	NA	CASSKDETSGRGEQYF	TGCGCCAGCAGCAAGGACGAGACTAGCGGGAGAGGCGAGCAGTACTTC
NA	TRBV25-1	TRBJ1-4	NA	CASSELGREGEKLFF	TGTGCCAGCAGTGAATTAGGCAGGGAGGGCGAAAAACTGTTTTTT
NA	TRBV19	TRBJ1-5	NA	CASSSNGDIRQPQHF	TGTGCCAGTAGTTCCAACGGGGACATCCGGCAGCCCCAGCATTTT
TRBD1	TRBV28	TRBJ2-7	many	CASSDDRGRYYEQYF	TGTGCCAGCAGTGACGACAGGGGTAGGTACTACGAGCAGTACTTC
TRBD2	TRBV7-9	TRBJ2-5	many	CASSATGGRTQETQYF	TGTGCCAGCAGCGCGACGGGGGGGCGAACACAAGAGACCCAGTACTTC
TRBD2	TRBV19	TRBJ2-7	few	CATSSGRAYEQYF	TGTGCCACCTCTAGCGGGAGGGCCTACGAGCAGTACTTC
TRBD2	TRBV20-1	TRBJ2-2	NA	CSAPHPGLAGVGELFF	TGCAGTGCTCCCCATCCGGGACTAGCGGGAGTCGGGGAGCTGTTTTTT
TRBD2	TRBV30	TRBJ2-2	many	CAWSGHSGSTGELFF	TGTGCCTGGAGCGGCCACAGCGGGAGTACCGGGGAGCTGTTTTTT
NA	TRBV19	TRBJ2-2	NA	CASSIKGWNTGELFF	TGTGCCAGTAGTATCAAGGGGTGGAACACCGGGGAGCTGTTTTTT
NA	TRBV5-5	TRBJ1-1	NA	CASTVGVREAFF	TGTGCCAGCACCGTGGGTGTAAGGGAAGCTTTCTTT
TRBD1	TRBV20-1	TRBJ2-7	many	CSARGNRGPYYEQYF	TGCAGTGCTAGAGGAAACAGGGGGCCCTACTACGAGCAGTACTTC
TRBD1	TRBV27	TRBJ1-2	many	CASSSQGGHDGYTF	TGTGCCAGCAGCTCTCAGGGGGGTCACGATGGCTACACCTTC